This is a list of T cell receptor beta chains from one sample in a study of cytomegalovirus exposure and HLA in healthy donors. Sequencing used immunoSEQ multiplex PCR; TCRdb keeps in-frame clones, though not all of them. The sample has 150,000 to 200,000 clones, around 81% seen once; the top ten hold just over 2%. Sample: PBMCs. These receptors were collected from a woman under 30 in good health and CMV-seropositive. Each CDR3 is given with its conserved first and last residue. The D gene is left open where the match is weak. Some rows mark clone size as missing; the rest say once, few, many or name a class of expanded clone.

j_call d_call v_call clone_size cdr3_aa cdr3_nt
TRBJ2-3 TRBD2 TRBV11-2 . CASSHGAGGTDTQYF TGTGCCAGCAGCCACGGGGCGGGGGGCACAGATACGCAGTATTTT
TRBJ2-7 . TRBV28 . CASKTGGRWIGYEQYF TGTGCCAGCAAAACCGGCGGCCGGTGGATTGGGTACGAGCAGTACTTC
TRBJ1-2 . TRBV27 . CASRGLGGRLAGYTF TGTGCCAGCAGAGGCCTGGGAGGGCGACTCGCTGGCTACACCTTC
TRBJ1-4 . TRBV11-3 . CASSPAGTVNEKLFF TGTGCCAGCAGCCCAGCGGGCACAGTCAATGAAAAACTGTTTTTT
TRBJ2-3 TRBD2 TRBV5-4 few CASSQRLAASTDTQYF TGTGCCAGCAGCCAAAGACTAGCGGCAAGCACAGATACGCAGTATTTT
TRBJ2-5 TRBD2 TRBV5-1 . CASSGATSGGAQGTQYF TGCGCCAGCAGCGGAGCGACTAGCGGGGGGGCCCAGGGGACCCAGTACTTC
TRBJ2-7 . TRBV6-5 . CASSFQNEQYF TGTGCCAGCAGTTTTCAAAACGAGCAGTACTTC
TRBJ2-1 TRBD1 TRBV11-3 . CASSATTTGIIVF TGTGCCAGCAGCGCCACGACGACAGGGATTATCGTCTTC
TRBJ2-1 TRBD2 TRBV5-1 . CASSLSSGGGYEQFF TGCGCCAGCAGCTTGTCCAGCGGGGGGGGGTATGAGCAGTTCTTC
TRBJ1-3 . TRBV18 . CASSPGARGNTIYF TGTGCCAGCTCACCAGGGGCGCGAGGAAACACCATATATTTT
TRBJ2-1 . TRBV12-5 . CASGLLFNEQFF TGTGCTAGTGGGTTACTCTTTAATGAGCAGTTCTTC
TRBJ2-5 . TRBV9 . CASSVTTVPQETQYF TGCGCCAGCAGCGTAACAACAGTACCCCAAGAGACCCAGTACTTC
TRBJ1-3 . TRBV9 . CASSVGSETGNTIYF TGTGCCAGCAGCGTAGGTTCCGAGACTGGAAACACCATATATTTT
TRBJ1-1 TRBD1 TRBV5-1 . CASSSHRGLNTEAFF TGCGCCAGCAGCTCTCACAGGGGTTTGAACACTGAAGCTTTCTTT
TRBJ1-3 . TRBV11-2 . CASSLGGLARGNTIYF TGTGCCAGCAGCTTAGGTGGACTGGCCCGGGGAAACACCATATATTTT
TRBJ1-4 TRBD1 TRBV6-5 few CASSSRGQSNEKLFF TGTGCCAGCAGCTCCAGGGGACAGAGTAATGAAAAACTGTTTTTT
TRBJ2-2 TRBD1 TRBV27 . CASSPVLTGYTGELFF TGTGCCAGCAGTCCCGTGCTGACAGGGTACACCGGGGAGCTGTTTTTT
TRBJ1-1 TRBD1 TRBV5-6 . CASSLGQGARAEAFF TGTGCCAGCAGCTTGGGACAGGGGGCGCGTGCTGAAGCTTTCTTT
TRBJ2-5 . TRBV19 . CASSISQGQETQYF TGTGCCAGTAGTATTAGTCAGGGCCAAGAGACCCAGTACTTC
TRBJ2-3 . TRBV15 . CATSRRITDTQYF TGTGCCACCAGCCGGAGGATTACAGATACGCAGTATTTT
TRBJ2-7 . TRBV10-1 . CASSRDWLAKQYF TGCGCCAGCAGCCGGGACTGGCTTGCGAAGCAGTACTTC
TRBJ2-3 TRBD2 TRBV2 few CASSSPRTSGGTDTQYF TGTGCCAGCAGTTCGCCGAGGACTAGCGGGGGGACGGATACGCAGTATTTT
TRBJ1-1 TRBD1 TRBV5-6 . CASSFETGGTEAFF TGTGCCAGCAGCTTCGAGACAGGGGGCACTGAAGCTTTCTTT
TRBJ2-5 TRBD2 TRBV5-6 . CASSLTAGGETQYF TGTGCCAGCAGCTTGACAGCGGGGGGAGAGACCCAGTACTTC
TRBJ1-1 . TRBV6-6 . CASSSQGRTEAFF TGTGCCAGCAGTAGCCAGGGAAGGACTGAAGCTTTCTTT
TRBJ2-4 TRBD1 TRBV10-3 . CAIGDRGSNIQYF TGTGCCATCGGAGACAGGGGTTCGAACATTCAGTACTTC
TRBJ1-5 . TRBV6-1 once CASCEWVAGAYSNQPQHF TGTGCCAGCTGTGAATGGGTGGCAGGGGCCTATAGCAATCAGCCCCAGCATTTT
TRBJ1-6 TRBD1 TRBV7-6 . CASSFTPGQGKNPLHF TGTGCCAGCAGCTTCACTCCGGGACAGGGGAAAAACCCCCTCCACTTT
TRBJ2-7 TRBD1 TRBV6-7 . CASYGQGKGEQYF TGTGCCAGCTATGGACAGGGGAAGGGCGAGCAGTACTTC
TRBJ2-1 TRBD2 TRBV9 . CASSVFGGGPYHNEQFF TGTGCCAGCAGCGTATTCGGCGGGGGGCCTTACCACAATGAGCAGTTCTTC
TRBJ1-6 . TRBV28 once CASTVGGGLNSPLHF TGTGCCAGCACCGTAGGGGGGGGGCTGAATTCACCCCTCCACTTT
TRBJ1-2 . TRBV14 . CASSQLKGRGGYTF TGTGCCAGCAGCCAGTTGAAGGGGAGGGGTGGCTACACCTTC
TRBJ1-1 . TRBV5-6 once CASSLGGPEAFF TGTGCCAGCAGCTTGGGGGGCCCCGAAGCTTTCTTT
TRBJ2-1 TRBD1 TRBV19 . CASSVDRGALEQFF TGTGCCAGTAGTGTCGACAGGGGGGCTTTAGAGCAGTTCTTC
TRBJ1-1 . TRBV10-3 . CAISESTGNTEAFF TGTGCCATCAGTGAGTCGACAGGGAACACTGAAGCTTTCTTT
TRBJ2-2 TRBD1 TRBV4-1 . CASSQAGGGGELFF TGCGCCAGCAGCCAAGCAGGGGGCGGCGGGGAGCTGTTTTTT
TRBJ2-3 . TRBV28 . CASSLGELTDTQYF TGTGCCAGCAGTCTCGGGGAGCTCACAGATACGCAGTATTTT
TRBJ2-1 TRBD1 TRBV2 . CASSHRGGSYNEQFF TGTGCCAGCAGTCACAGGGGTGGGTCGTACAATGAGCAGTTCTTC
TRBJ2-3 . TRBV2 . CATPPGAAQFPFSTDTQYF TGTGCCACCCCCCCAGGGGCAGCCCAGTTTCCCTTTAGCACAGATACGCAGTATTTT